This TCR beta chain appears in the sequencing data of a study of blood T cell repertoires in COVID-19. Study-level information: Researchers got acute and convalescent COVID-19 samples from the United States, Italy and Spain. PBMCs, B-cell-depleted T cells, or T cells were the source of the cDNA or gDNA that made up the material.

The CDR3 runs 13 residues. CDR1 is SGDLS and CDR2 is YYNGEE in the germline V gene. V lost 4 bases to trimming and J lost 7 bases; unmatched junction nucleotides: 5. Authors' analysis steps: It was from reference gene primer amplification that nucleated cell counts were estimated. TCRdb's table, derived via immunoSEQ multiplex PCR, lists solely in-frame clones and lacks some. D and trimming come from the DNA, and the V and J calls and clone size come from that table. Of 93,000 or so clones in the sample, 84% are singletons; the top ten hold 12%. Source material: peripheral blood. The sequence was collected from a human donor in a cohort sampled during active COVID-19. The V call is TRBV9, the J call TRBJ2-7; 10 positions agree with TRBD1. The CDR3 here is CASSIGTGVEQYF. In DNA form, the CDR3 reads TGTGCCAGCAGCATCGGGACAGGGGTTGAGCAGTACTTC.